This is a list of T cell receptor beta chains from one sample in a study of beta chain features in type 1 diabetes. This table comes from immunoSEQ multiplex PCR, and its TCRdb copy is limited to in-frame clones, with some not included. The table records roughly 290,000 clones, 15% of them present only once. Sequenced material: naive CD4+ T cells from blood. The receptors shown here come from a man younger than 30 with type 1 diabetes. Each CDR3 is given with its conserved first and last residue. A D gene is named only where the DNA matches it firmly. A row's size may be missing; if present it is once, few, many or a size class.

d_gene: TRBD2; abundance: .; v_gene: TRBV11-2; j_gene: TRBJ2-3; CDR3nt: TGTGCCAGCAGCTTAGTATCGGGCGGGAGCGGGAGGGACACAGATACGCAGTATTTT; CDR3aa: CASSLVSGGSGRDTDTQYF
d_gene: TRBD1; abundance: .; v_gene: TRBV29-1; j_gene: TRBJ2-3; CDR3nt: TGCAGCGTGGAAGAGTCCGGACAGGGATCAGATACGCAGTATTTT; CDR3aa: CSVEESGQGSDTQYF
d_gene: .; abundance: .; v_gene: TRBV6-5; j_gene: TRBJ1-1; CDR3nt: TGTGCCAGCAGTCAAAATCCGGGTTGGGAAGCTTTCTTT; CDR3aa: CASSQNPGWEAFF
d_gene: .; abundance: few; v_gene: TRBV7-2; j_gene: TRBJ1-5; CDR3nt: TGTGCCAGCAGCACAGGGTATAGCAATCAGCCCCAGCATTTT; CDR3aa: CASSTGYSNQPQHF
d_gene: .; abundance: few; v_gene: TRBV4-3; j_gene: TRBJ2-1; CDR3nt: TGCGCCAGCAGCCAAGATAGAGAGCAGTTCTTC; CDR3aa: CASSQDREQFF
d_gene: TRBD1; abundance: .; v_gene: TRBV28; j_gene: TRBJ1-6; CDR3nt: TGTGCCAGCAGTTTATGGACAGGGGGGGATTCACCCCTCCACTTT; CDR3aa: CASSLWTGGDSPLHF
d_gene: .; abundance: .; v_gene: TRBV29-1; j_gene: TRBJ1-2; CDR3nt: TGCAGCGTTTCCCCGGTCCTGACGGGGAATGGCTACACCTTC; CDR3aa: CSVSPVLTGNGYTF
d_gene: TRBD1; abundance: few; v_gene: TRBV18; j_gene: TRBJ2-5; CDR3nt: TGTGCCAGCTCACCGAATCCAGGACAGGGGGACCAGTACTTC; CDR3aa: CASSPNPGQGDQYF
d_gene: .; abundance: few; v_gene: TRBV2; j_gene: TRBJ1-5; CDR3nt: TGTGCCAGCAGTGGGTCAGTCCCTCAGCCCCAGCATTTT; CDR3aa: CASSGSVPQPQHF
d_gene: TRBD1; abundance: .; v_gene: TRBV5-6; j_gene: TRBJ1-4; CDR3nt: TGTGCCAGCAGTTTGTTGACTAGGGGGCCCGCTAATGAAAAACTGTTTTTT; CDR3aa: CASSLLTRGPANEKLFF
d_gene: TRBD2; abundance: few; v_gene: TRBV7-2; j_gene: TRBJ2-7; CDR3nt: TGTGCCAGCAGCCTTAGCGGGAGGGTTTACGAGCAGTACTTC; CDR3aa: CASSLSGRVYEQYF
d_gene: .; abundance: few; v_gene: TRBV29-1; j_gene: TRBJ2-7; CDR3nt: TGCAGCGTTGAAGATCGGAACAGTATCACCTACGAGCAGTACTTC; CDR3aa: CSVEDRNSITYEQYF
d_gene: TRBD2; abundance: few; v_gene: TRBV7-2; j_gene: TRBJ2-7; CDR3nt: TGTGCCAGCAGCGTAACTAGCGGGAGGGGGTACGAGCAGTACTTC; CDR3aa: CASSVTSGRGYEQYF
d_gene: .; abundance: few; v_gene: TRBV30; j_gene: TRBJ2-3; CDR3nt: TGTGCCTGGAGCGCGGGGATCGATCTTCGCACAGATACGCAGTATTTT; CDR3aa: CAWSAGIDLRTDTQYF
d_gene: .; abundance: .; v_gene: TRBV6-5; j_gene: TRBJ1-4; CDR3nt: TGTGCCAGCAGTCCTCTTGGGGGGGCGAATGAAAAACTGTTTTTT; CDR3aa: CASSPLGGANEKLFF
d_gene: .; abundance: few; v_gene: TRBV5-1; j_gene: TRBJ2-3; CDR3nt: TGCGCCAGCAGCCCCCGGACAGTCACAGATACGCAGTATTTT; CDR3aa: CASSPRTVTDTQYF
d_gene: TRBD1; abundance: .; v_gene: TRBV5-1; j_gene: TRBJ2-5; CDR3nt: TGCGCCAGCAGCTTGGAGGGACAGGTAGGAGAGACCCAGTACTTC; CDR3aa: CASSLEGQVGETQYF
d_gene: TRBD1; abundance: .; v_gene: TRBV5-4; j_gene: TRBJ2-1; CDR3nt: TGTGCCAGCAGCAACGGACAGGTACTTTTGAATGAGCAGTTCTTC; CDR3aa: CASSNGQVLLNEQFF
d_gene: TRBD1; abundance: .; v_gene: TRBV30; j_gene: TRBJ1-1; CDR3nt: TGTGCCTGGCACAGGGGGGGATTTCCTGAAGCTTTCTTT; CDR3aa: CAWHRGGFPEAFF
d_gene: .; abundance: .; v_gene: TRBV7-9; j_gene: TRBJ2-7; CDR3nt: TGTGCCAGCAGCGCACAGGGCCCTGTCGAGCAGTACTTC; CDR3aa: CASSAQGPVEQYF
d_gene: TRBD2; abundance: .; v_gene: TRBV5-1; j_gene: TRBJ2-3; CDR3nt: TGCGCCAGCAGCTCAACTAGCGGCTCAGATACGCAGTATTTT; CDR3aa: CASSSTSGSDTQYF
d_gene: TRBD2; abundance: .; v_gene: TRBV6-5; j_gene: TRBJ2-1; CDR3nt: TGTGCCAGCAGCCGGACTAGCGGGAGAATTGAAGAGCAGTTCTTC; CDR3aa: CASSRTSGRIEEQFF
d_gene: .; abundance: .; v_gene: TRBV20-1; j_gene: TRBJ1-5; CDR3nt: TGCAGTGCTACGGGGAATCAGCCCCAGCATTTT; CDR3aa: CSATGNQPQHF
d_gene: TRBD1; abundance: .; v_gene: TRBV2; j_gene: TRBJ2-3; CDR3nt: TGTGCCAGTGGCCGGACAGGGTTCACAGATACGCAGTATTTT; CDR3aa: CASGRTGFTDTQYF
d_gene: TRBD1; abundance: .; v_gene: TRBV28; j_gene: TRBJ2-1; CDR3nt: TGTGCCAGCAGTCCACAGGGGATTACCACCGACAATGAGCAGTTCTTC; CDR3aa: CASSPQGITTDNEQFF
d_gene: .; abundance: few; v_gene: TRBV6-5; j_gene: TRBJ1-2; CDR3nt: TGTGCCAGCAGGACTGACGAAAACTATGGCTACACCTTC; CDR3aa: CASRTDENYGYTF
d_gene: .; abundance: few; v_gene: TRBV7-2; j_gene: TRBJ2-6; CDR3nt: TGTGCCAGCAGCTCCCTCTCTGGGGCCAACGTCCTGACTTTC; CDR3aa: CASSSLSGANVLTF
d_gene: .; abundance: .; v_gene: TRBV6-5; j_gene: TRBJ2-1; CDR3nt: TGTGCCAGCAGTTCACCCGCGGGCCAGGGGCCTGTGGAGCAGTTCTTC; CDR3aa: CASSSPAGQGPVEQFF
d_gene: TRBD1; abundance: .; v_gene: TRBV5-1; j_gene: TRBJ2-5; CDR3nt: TGCGCCAGCAGCTTTCGAACAGGGGGCGCGGAGACCCAGTACTTC; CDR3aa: CASSFRTGGAETQYF
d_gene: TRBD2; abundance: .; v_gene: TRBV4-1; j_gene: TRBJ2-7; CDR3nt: TGCGCCAGCAGCCCAGGACTAGCCCTACCCGTAAAAAGCTCCTACGAGCAGTACTTC; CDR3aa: CASSPGLALPVKSSYEQYF
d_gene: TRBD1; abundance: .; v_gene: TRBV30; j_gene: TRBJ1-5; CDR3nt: TGTGCCTGGAGTTCGTGGGCAGGGGGTATTCAGCCCCAGCATTTT; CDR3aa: CAWSSWAGGIQPQHF
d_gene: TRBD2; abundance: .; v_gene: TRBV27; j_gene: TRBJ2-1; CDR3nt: TGTGCCAGCAGTACCCCGGGACTAGCGTCCAATGAGCAGTTCTTC; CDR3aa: CASSTPGLASNEQFF
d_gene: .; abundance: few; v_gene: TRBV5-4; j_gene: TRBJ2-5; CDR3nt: TGTGCCAGCAGCCGGAAGGGGGTCCAAGAGACCCAGTACTTC; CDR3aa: CASSRKGVQETQYF
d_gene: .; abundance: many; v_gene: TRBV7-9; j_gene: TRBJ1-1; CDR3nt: TGTGCCAGCAGCTTGGGGGCGAACACTGAAGCTTTCTTT; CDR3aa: CASSLGANTEAFF
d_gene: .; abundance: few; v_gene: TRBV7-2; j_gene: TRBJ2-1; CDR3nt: TGTGCCAGCAGCTGGCCTGAGCAGTTCTTC; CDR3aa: CASSWPEQFF
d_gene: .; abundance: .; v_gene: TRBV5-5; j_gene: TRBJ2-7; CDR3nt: TGTGCCAGCAGCCTCGACAGGTTCTCCTACGAGCAGTACTTC; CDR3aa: CASSLDRFSYEQYF
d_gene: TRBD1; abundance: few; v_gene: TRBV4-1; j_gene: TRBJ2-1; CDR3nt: TGCGCCAGCAGCCAATCCGGGACAGTGAACTACAATGAGCAGTTCTTC; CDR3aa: CASSQSGTVNYNEQFF
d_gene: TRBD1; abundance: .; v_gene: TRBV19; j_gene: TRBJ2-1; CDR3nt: TGTGCCAGTAGTATGGGGACAGGACCCTCAACGCAGTTCTTC; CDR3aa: CASSMGTGPSTQFF
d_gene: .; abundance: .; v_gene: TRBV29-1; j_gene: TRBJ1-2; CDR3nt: TGCAGCGTGCAGGTTGTGGGCTATGGCTACACCTTC; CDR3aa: CSVQVVGYGYTF
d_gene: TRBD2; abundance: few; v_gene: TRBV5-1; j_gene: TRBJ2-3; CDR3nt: TGCGCCAGCAGCTCGGACCCCGGGGGGACAGATACGCAGTATTTT; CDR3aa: CASSSDPGGTDTQYF
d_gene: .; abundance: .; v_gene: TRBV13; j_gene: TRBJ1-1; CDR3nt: TGTGCCAGCAGCCCCGGGAGCAGGGAAGACATGAACACTGAAGCTTTCTTT; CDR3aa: CASSPGSREDMNTEAFF
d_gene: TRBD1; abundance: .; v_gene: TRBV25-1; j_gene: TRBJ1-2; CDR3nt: TGTGCCAGCAGTGAAGGGACAGGGAGGTATGGCTACACCTTC; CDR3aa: CASSEGTGRYGYTF
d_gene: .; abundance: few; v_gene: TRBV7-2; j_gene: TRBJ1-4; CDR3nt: TGTGCCAGCAGCTTAAACTTTAAAGTGAGGTCCGAAAAACTGTTTTTT; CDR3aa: CASSLNFKVRSEKLFF
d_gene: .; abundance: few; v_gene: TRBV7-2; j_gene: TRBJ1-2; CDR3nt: TGTGCCAGCAGACTCAGGGGCGGTCCTGGAATGCACTATGGCTACACCTTC; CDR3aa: CASRLRGGPGMHYGYTF
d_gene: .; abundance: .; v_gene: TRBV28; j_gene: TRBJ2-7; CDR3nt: TGTGCCAGCAGTTTTGGGGGGAGAACCTACGAGCAGTACTTC; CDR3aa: CASSFGGRTYEQYF
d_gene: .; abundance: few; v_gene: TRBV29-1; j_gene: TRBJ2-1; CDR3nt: TGCAGCGTTGATACGGGGAACTACAATGAGCAGTTCTTC; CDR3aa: CSVDTGNYNEQFF
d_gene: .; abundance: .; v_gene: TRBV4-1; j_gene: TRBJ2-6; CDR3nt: TGCGCCAGCAGCCAAGGGCAGGGAAACTCTGGGGCCAACGTCCTGACTTTC; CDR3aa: CASSQGQGNSGANVLTF
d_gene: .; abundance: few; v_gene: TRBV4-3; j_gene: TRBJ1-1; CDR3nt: TGCGCCAGCAGCCAAGACCGGGGTCGGAACACTGAAGCTTTCTTT; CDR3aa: CASSQDRGRNTEAFF
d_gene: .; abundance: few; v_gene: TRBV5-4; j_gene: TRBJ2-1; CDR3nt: TGTGCCAGCAGCTTGAAGACAGGCTCCTACAATGAGCAGTTCTTC; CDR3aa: CASSLKTGSYNEQFF